The entry below describes one T cell receptor beta chain. Its matching antigen is unknown. The second PCR ran roughly 6 to 11 cycles with a sample-barcoded 5' primer and J-beta primers. Each CDR3 protein gets one entry after TCRdb re-called the 5' RACE reads with MiXCR. Of fewer than 750,000 distinct CDR3 sequences detected, more than 45% appear once; the ten largest clones hold approximately 13%. This entry is derived from a study of blood T cells in healthy people across ages. Aged roughly 6 to 100, donors were systemically healthy Caucasians from Russia. Germline lookup yields CDR1 SQVTM and CDR2 ANQGSEA. Trimming removed 4 bases from V and 13 bases from J, with 11 bases in between. This CDR3 is 10 amino acids long. The study's findings and limits: The authors considered diversity estimates from one million T cells to be underestimates. Observed TCR beta diversity showed a strong correlation with the percentage of naive T cells as measured by flow cytometry.

This TCR came from a woman older than 75 in good health. The sequencing input was blood. The V gene is TRBV29-1, the J gene TRBJ2-4; no definite D call. The CDR3 is CSVGTCDQYF. CDR3 nucleotide sequence: TGCAGCGTTGGAACGTGTGACCAGTACTTC.